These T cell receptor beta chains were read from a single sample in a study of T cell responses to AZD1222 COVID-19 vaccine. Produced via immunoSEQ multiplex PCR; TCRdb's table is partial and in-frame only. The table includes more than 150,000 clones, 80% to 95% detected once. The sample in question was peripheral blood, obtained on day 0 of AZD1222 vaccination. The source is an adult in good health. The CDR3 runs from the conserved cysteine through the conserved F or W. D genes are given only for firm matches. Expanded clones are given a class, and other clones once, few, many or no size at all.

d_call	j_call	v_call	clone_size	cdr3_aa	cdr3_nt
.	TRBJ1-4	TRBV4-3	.	CASSPSQGRREKLFF	TGCGCCAGCAGCCCATCTCAGGGGAGGCGTGAAAAACTGTTTTTT
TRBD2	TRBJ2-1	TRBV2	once	CASSERGGRTYNEQFF	TGTGCCAGCAGCGAGAGAGGCGGGAGGACCTACAATGAGCAGTTCTTC
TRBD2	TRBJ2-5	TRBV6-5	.	CASRSGILEETQYF	TGTGCCAGCAGAAGCGGGATTTTAGAAGAGACCCAGTACTTC
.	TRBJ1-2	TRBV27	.	CASSSGGGSYGYTF	TGTGCCAGCAGTTCCGGTGGCGGGAGCTATGGCTACACCTTC
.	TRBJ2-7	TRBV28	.	CATRTETYEQYF	TGTGCCACCAGGACAGAAACCTACGAGCAGTACTTC
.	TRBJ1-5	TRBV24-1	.	CATSDPPEGQPQHF	TGTGCCACCAGTGACCCCCCAGAAGGTCAGCCCCAGCATTTT
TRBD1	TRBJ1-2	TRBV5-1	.	CASGGQGADGYTF	TGCGCCAGCGGGGGACAGGGGGCCGATGGCTACACCTTC
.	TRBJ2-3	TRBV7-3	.	CASSLSSSGTQYF	TGTGCCAGCAGCTTAAGTTCAAGCGGGACGCAGTATTTT
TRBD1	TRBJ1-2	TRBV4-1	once	CASSQGGQGGLYGYTF	TGCGCCAGCAGCCAAGGCGGACAGGGTGGTTTGTATGGCTACACCTTC
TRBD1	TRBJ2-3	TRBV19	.	CASGGTGLGTDTQYF	TGTGCCAGCGGCGGGACAGGCCTCGGCACAGATACGCAGTATTTT
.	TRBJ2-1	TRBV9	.	CASSGGSSYNEQFF	TGTGCCAGCAGCGGGGGGAGCTCCTACAATGAGCAGTTCTTC
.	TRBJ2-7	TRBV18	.	CASSGGSAYEQYF	TGTGCCAGCTCTGGGGGGTCTGCCTACGAGCAGTACTTC
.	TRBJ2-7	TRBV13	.	CASSYGRAHEQYF	TGTGCCAGCAGCTATGGACGGGCCCACGAGCAGTACTTC
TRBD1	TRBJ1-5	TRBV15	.	CATSGDPGQASGFNQPQHF	TGTGCCACCAGCGGAGATCCTGGACAGGCGTCAGGGTTTAATCAGCCCCAGCATTTT
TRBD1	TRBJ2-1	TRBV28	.	CASSRSYLDRGRTNEQFF	TGTGCCAGCAGTAGAAGCTACCTGGACAGGGGGCGCACCAATGAGCAGTTCTTC
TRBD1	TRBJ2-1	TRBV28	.	CASSYPGQVYNEQFF	TGTGCCAGCAGCTATCCGGGACAGGTTTACAATGAGCAGTTCTTC
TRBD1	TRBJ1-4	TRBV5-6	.	CASSTGDRETEKLFF	TGTGCCAGCAGCACGGGGGACAGGGAAACCGAAAAACTGTTTTTT
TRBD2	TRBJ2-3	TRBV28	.	CASSSGGVPSTDTQYF	TGTGCCAGTTCCTCCGGGGGGGTCCCTAGCACAGATACGCAGTATTTT
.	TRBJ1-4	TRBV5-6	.	CASSGSDGLAAF	TGTGCCAGCAGCGGCTCGGACGGACTGGCGGCATTT
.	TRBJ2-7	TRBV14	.	CASSQAQGTYYEQYF	TGTGCCAGCAGCCAAGCCCAGGGCACCTACTACGAGCAGTACTTC
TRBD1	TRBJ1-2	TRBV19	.	CASIRTGGWGYTF	TGTGCCAGTATCCGGACAGGGGGTTGGGGCTACACCTTC
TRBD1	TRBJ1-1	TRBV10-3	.	CAIRETGVNTEAFF	TGTGCCATCAGGGAAACAGGGGTGAACACTGAAGCTTTCTTT
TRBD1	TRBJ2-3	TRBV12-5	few	CASGPDRSIDTQYF	TGTGCTAGTGGTCCGGACAGGTCCATAGATACGCAGTATTTT